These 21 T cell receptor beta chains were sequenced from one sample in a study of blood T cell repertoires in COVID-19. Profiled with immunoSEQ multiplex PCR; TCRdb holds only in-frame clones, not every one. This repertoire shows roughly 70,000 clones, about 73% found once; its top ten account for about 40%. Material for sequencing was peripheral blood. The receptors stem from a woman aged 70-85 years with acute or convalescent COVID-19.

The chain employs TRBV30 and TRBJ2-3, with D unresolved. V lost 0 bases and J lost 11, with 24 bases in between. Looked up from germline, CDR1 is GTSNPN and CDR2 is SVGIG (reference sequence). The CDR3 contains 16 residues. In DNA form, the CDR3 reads TGTGCCTGGAGTGTAGGCGGCCGAATAACGGGTGTGGGGCAGTATTTT. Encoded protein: CAWSVGGRITGVGQYF.

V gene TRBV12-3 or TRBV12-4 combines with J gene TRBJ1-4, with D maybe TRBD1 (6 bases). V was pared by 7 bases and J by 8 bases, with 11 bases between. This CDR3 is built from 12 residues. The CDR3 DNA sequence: TGTGCCAGCACCCGGGACACCGAAAAACTGTTTTTT. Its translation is CASTRDTEKLFF.

The CDR3 loop reads CASSFSDRELFF. CDR3 DNA sequence: TGTGCCAGTAGTTTCTCGGACAGGGAACTGTTTTTT. The chain carries TRBV19 and TRBJ1-4; 8 positions agree with TRBD1. Germline-derived CDR1 and CDR2 are LNHDA and SQIVND (reference sequence). Unmatched junction bases numbered 5, after V lost 5 bases and J lost 12 bases. The CDR3 contains 12 residues.

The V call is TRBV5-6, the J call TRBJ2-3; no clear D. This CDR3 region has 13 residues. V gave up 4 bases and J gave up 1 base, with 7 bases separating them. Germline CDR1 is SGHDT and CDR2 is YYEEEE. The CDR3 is CASSAFGTDTQYF. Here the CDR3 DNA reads TGTGCCAGCAGCGCGTTCGGCACAGATACGCAGTATTTT.

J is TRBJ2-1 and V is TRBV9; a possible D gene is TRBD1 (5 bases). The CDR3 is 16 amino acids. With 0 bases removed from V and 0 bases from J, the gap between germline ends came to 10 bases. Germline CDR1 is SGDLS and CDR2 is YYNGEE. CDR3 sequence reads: CASSVGPRDSYNEQFF. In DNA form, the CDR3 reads TGTGCCAGCAGCGTAGGGCCCAGGGACTCCTACAATGAGCAGTTCTTC.

This chain's CDR3 is CASSPRDSVNTEAFF. The CDR3 DNA follows: TGCGCCAGCAGCCCGAGGGACAGTGTAAACACTGAAGCTTTCTTT. The chain carries TRBV5-1 and TRBJ1-1; 7 bases are shared with TRBD1. V shed 4 bases and J 2 bases; nucleotides not matched to a gene: 8. Germline CDR1 SGHRS, CDR2 YFSETQ. This CDR3 comprises 15 residues.

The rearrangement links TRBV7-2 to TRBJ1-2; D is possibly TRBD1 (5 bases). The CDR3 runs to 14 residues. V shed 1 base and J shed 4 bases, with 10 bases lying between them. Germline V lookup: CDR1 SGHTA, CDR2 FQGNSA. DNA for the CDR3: TGTGCCAGCAGCTTAGAAGGGGCCCCCTATGGCTACACCTTC. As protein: CASSLEGAPYGYTF.

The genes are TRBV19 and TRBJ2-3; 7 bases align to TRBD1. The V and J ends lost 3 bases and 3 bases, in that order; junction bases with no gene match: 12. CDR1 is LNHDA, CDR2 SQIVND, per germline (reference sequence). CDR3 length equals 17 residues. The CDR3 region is CASSIYSTGIGTDTQYF. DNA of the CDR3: TGTGCCAGTAGTATTTATTCGACAGGGATCGGTACAGATACGCAGTATTTT.

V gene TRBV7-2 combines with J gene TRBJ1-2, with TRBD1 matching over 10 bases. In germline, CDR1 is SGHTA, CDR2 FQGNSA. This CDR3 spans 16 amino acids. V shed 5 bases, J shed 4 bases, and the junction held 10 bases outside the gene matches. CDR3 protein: CASSQPTGGVGYGYTF. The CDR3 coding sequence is TGTGCCAGCAGCCAGCCGACAGGGGGCGTTGGCTATGGCTACACCTTC.

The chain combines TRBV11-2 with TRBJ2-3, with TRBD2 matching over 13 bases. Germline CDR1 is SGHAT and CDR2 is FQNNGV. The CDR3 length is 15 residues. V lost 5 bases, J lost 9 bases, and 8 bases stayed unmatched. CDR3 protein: CASSPLAGGPGTQYF. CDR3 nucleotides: TGTGCCAGCAGCCCACTAGCGGGAGGGCCCGGAACGCAGTATTTT. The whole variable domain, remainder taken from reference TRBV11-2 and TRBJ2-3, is EAGVAQSPRYKIIEKRQSVAFWCNPISGHATLYWYQQILGQGPKLLIQFQNNGVVDDSQLPKDRFSAERLKGVDSTLKIQPAKLEDSAVYLCASSPLAGGPGTQYFGPGTRLTVL.

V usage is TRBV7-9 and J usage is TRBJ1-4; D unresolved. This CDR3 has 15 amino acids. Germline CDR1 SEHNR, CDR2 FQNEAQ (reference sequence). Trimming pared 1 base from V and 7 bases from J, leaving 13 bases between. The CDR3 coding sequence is TGTGCCAGCAGCTTAGGACTTTACGGCGGTGAAAAACTGTTTTTT. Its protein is CASSLGLYGGEKLFF.

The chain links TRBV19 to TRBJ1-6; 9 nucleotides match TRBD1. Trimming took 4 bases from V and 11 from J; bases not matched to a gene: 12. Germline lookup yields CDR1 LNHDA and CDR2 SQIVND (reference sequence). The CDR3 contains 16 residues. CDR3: CASSTSGTGSGTPLHF. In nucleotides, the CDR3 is TGTGCCAGTAGTACCTCCGGGACAGGGTCAGGAACACCCCTCCACTTT.

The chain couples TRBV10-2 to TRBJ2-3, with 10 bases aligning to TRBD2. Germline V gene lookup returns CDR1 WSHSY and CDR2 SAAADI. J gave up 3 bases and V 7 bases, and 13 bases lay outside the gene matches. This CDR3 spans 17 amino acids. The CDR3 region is CASTVPSASGRTDTQYF. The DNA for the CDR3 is TGCGCCAGCACTGTCCCTTCGGCTAGCGGGAGAACAGATACGCAGTATTTT.

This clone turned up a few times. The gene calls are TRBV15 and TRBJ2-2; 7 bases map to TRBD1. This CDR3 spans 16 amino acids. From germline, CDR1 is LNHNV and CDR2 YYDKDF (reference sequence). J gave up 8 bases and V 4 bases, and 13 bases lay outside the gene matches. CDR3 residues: CATSKGQNRWEGELFF. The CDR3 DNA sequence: TGTGCCACCAGCAAGGGACAGAACCGGTGGGAGGGGGAGCTGTTTTTT.

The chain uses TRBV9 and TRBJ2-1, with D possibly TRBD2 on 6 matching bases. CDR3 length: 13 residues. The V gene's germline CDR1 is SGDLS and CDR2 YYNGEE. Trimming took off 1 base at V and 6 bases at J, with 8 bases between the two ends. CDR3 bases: TGTGCCAGCAGCGTAAGACTAGTCAATGAGCAGTTCTTC. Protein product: CASSVRLVNEQFF.

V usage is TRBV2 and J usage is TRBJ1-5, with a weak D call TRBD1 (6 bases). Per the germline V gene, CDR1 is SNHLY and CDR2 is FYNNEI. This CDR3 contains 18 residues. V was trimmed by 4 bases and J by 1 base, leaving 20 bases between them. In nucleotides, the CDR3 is TGTGCCAGCAGTGCACAACACGGGGGGGGCTGGAGCAATCAGCCCCAGCATTTT. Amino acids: CASSAQHGGGWSNQPQHF.

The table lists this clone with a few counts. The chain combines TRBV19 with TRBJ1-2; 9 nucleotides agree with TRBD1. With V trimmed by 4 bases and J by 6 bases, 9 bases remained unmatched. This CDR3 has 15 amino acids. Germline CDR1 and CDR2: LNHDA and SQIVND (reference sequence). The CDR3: CASSTRDRVLDGYTF. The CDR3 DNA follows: TGTGCCAGTAGTACCCGGGACAGGGTCTTGGATGGCTACACCTTC.

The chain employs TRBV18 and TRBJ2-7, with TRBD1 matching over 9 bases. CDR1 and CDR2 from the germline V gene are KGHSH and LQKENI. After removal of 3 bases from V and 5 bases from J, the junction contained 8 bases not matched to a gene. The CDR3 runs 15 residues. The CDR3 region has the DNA TGTGCCAGCTCACCCCACCGGGACAGGGTCAACGAGCAGTACTTC. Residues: CASSPHRDRVNEQYF.

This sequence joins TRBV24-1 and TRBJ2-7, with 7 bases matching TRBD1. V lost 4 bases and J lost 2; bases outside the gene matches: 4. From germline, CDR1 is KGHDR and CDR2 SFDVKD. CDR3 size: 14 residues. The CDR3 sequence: CATSDRTGTYEQYF. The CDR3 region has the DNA TGTGCCACCAGTGACCGGACAGGAACCTACGAGCAGTACTTC.

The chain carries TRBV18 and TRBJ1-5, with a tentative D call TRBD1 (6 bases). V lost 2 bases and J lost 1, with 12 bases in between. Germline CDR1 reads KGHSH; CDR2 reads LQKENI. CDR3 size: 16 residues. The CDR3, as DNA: TGTGCCAGCTCACCAGCGCGGGGGCAGAGCAATCAGCCCCAGCATTTT. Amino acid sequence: CASSPARGQSNQPQHF.

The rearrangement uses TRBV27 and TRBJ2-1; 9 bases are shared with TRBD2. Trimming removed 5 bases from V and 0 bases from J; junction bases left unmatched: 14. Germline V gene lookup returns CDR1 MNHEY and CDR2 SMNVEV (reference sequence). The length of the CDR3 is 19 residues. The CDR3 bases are TGTGCCAGCAGTCCCCTGACTAGCGGACATGGCTTCTCCTACAATGAGCAGTTCTTC. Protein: CASSPLTSGHGFSYNEQFF.